Listed here are 12 T cell receptor beta chains from one sample, sequenced in a study of T cell changes during pregnancy in multiple sclerosis (dated by TCRdb to 2018 to 2020). Library preparation employed the immunoSEQ multiplex PCR assay. TCRdb carries this immuneACCESS record with in-frame sequences only. Its versions omit some clonotypes, under half of them owing to an unresolved V gene in the studies checked, with the rest unexplained. In all, the sample holds fewer than 85,000 clones, and roughly 90% of those were seen once. Clones ranked in the top ten supply 1.5% to 2% of the sample. The sample consisted of peripheral blood, taken in the first trimester of pregnancy. These receptors all come from a female donor in good health, enrolled as a control in a pregnancy study.

V and J are TRBV28 and TRBJ2-7, with 7 nucleotides matching TRBD1. Germline V gene lookup returns CDR1 MDHEN and CDR2 SYDVKM. V lost 5 bases and J lost 3; bases outside the gene matches: 7. There are 14 residues in the CDR3. CDR3 region: CASSPGQSNYEQYF. The CDR3 region has the DNA TGTGCCAGCAGTCCGGGACAGAGCAACTACGAGCAGTACTTC.

The count of this clone is one. This sequence joins TRBV27 and TRBJ1-2; unclear D gene. Between the trimmed V and J ends, which lost 5 bases and 2 bases, there was a span of 9 bases. Germline V CDR1 and CDR2: MNHEY, SMNVEV (reference sequence). The CDR3 consists of 13 residues. CDR3 amino acids: CASSIAGNYGYTF. In DNA form, the CDR3 reads TGTGCCAGCAGTATCGCGGGCAACTATGGCTACACCTTC.

This clone came up once. This chain joins TRBV7-2 and TRBJ2-1, with 10 bases that match TRBD2. Germline loops: CDR1 SGHTA, CDR2 FQGNSA. There are 17 residues in the CDR3. V lost 4 bases and J lost 9; bases outside the gene matches: 15. In DNA form, the CDR3 reads TGTGCCAGCAGCTACCCCTCTATTCTAGCGGGAGCCATTGAGCAGTTCTTC. Encoded protein: CASSYPSILAGAIEQFF.

The gene calls are TRBV28 and TRBJ2-5; 7 bases fit TRBD2. The CDR3 is 14 amino acids. V gave up 3 bases and J gave up 4 bases; unmatched junction bases: 5. Germline V gives CDR1 MDHEN, CDR2 SYDVKM. DNA of the CDR3: TGTGCCAGCAGTTTGACGACGGGAGGAGAGACCCAGTACTTC. Its translation: CASSLTTGGETQYF.

The chain employs TRBV29-1 and TRBJ2-2, with D possibly matching TRBD2 (5 bases). The CDR3 covers 14 residues. Germline V gene lookup returns CDR1 SQVTM and CDR2 ANQGSEA. Trimming took off 7 bases at V and 1 base at J, with 13 bases between the two ends. This CDR3 reads CSGRRAMNTGELFF. For the CDR3, the DNA is TGCAGCGGGCGGCGGGCTATGAACACCGGGGAGCTGTTTTTT.

The chain couples TRBV7-2 to TRBJ1-5, with a weak D call TRBD1 (6 bases). Germline loops: CDR1 SGHTA, CDR2 FQGNSA. The CDR3 runs to 13 residues. Trimming removed 5 bases at V and 5 bases at J, with 10 bases between. The CDR3 DNA reads as TGTGCCAGCAGCCCGGACAGTTATCAGCCCCAGCATTTT. Translating gives CASSPDSYQPQHF.

This chain connects TRBV7-8 to TRBJ1-1; D is unresolved. V lost 1 base and J lost 1, with 7 bases in between. CDR3 length: 14 amino acids. Germline CDR1 SGHVS, CDR2 FQNEAQ. The CDR3 bases are TGTGCCAGCAGCTTAGTTTCAGGGAACACTGAAGCTTTCTTT. This gives the protein CASSLVSGNTEAFF.

The chain carries TRBV5-5 and TRBJ1-2; TRBD1 agrees at 7 bases. CDR3 size: 15 residues. From germline, CDR1 is SGHKS and CDR2 YYEKEE (reference sequence). V dropped 4 bases and J dropped 8; count of bases not matched to a gene: 14. In DNA form, the CDR3 reads TGTGCCAGCAGCCCGGGACAGTCGCTGGTTTCGGGCTACACCTTC. Translation: CASSPGQSLVSGYTF.

The chain joins TRBV5-1 to TRBJ2-7, with 8 bases aligning to TRBD2. Per the germline V gene, CDR1 is SGHRS and CDR2 is YFSETQ. The CDR3 is made up of 16 amino acids. The V gene end was trimmed by 4 bases and the J gene end by 2 bases; junction bases not matched to a gene: 11. The CDR3 reads CASSTSPAGATYEQYF. CDR3 DNA sequence: TGCGCCAGCAGCACCTCCCCAGCGGGAGCGACCTACGAGCAGTACTTC.

A single count supports this clone. The chain joins TRBV18 to TRBJ2-1; a weak D match, TRBD1 (5 bases). V shed 3 bases and J shed 4 bases, with 13 bases lying between them. This CDR3 is 15 amino acids long. The V gene's germline CDR1 is KGHSH and CDR2 LQKENI. The CDR3 nucleotides are TGTGCCAGCTCACCCCCGGACACGACTTACAATGAGCAGTTCTTC. This codes for CASSPPDTTYNEQFF. Complete variable domain (other parts from reference TRBV18 and TRBJ2-1): NAGVMQNPRHLVRRRGQEARLRCSPMKGHSHVYWYRQLPEEGLKFMVYLQKENIIDESGMPKERFSAEFPKEGPSILRIQQVVRGDSAAYFCASSPPDTTYNEQFFGPGTRLTVL.

This sequence joins TRBV5-6 and TRBJ1-1; a possible D gene is TRBD1 (5 bases). The CDR3 has 15 residues. The V gene's germline CDR1 is SGHDT and CDR2 YYEEEE. Trimming cost V 3 bases and J 1 base, with 13 bases left between them. The CDR3 DNA sequence: TGTGCCAGCAGCTCCCGGGGGGGTGGGAACACTGAAGCTTTCTTT. Amino acid sequence: CASSSRGGGNTEAFF.

This clone has only one observation. The junction departs from the called germline gene at one end, perhaps through a read error. V is TRBV6-6 and J is TRBJ1-5, with D tentatively TRBD1 (5 bases). Germline loops: CDR1 MNHNY, CDR2 SVGAGI (reference sequence). The CDR3 consists of 14 residues. CDR3 bases: TGTGCCAGCACAACACAGGAATCCAATCAGTCCCAGCATTTT. Amino acid sequence: CASTTQESNQSQHF.